These 32 T cell receptor beta chains originate from one sample sequenced in a study of T cell repertoires in cytomegalovirus infection. Their target antigens are unknown. TCRdb fed the reads into MiXCR, producing one record per CDR3 protein. The sample has about 830,000 distinct CDR3 sequences, approximately 29% seen once. Material: cultured CD8+ T cells from PBMCs, obtained from culture after CMV antigen stimulation. The receptors originated from a human donor in good health (CMV status not recorded). Some clones in this sample may be carry-over from other donors' samples.

This chain joins TRBV6-5 and TRBJ2-6; the D gene is possibly TRBD1 (6 bases). Per germline, CDR1 MNHEY and CDR2 SVGAGI. This CDR3 has 17 residues. Trimming removed 6 bases at V and 4 bases at J, with 19 bases between. CDR3 coding DNA: TGTGCCAGCAGCCCCCTTCTGCCAGGGGACGGGGCCAACGTCCTGACTTTC. Its protein product is CASSPLLPGDGANVLTF.

The chain recombines TRBV6-1 with TRBJ2-1; D remains ambiguous. Looked up from germline, CDR1 is MNHNS and CDR2 is SASEGT. This CDR3 is 13 amino acids long. Trimming took 3 bases from V and 5 from J, leaving 8 bases between them. CDR3 region: CASSDGPNNEQFF. For the CDR3, the DNA is TGTGCCAGCAGTGACGGCCCGAACAATGAGCAGTTCTTC.

This chain links TRBV5-4 with TRBJ2-1, with TRBD2 as a possible D gene (6 bases). CDR3 length equals 16 residues. Germline V CDR1 and CDR2: SGHNT, YYREEE (reference sequence). V lost 0 bases, J lost 4 bases, and 14 bases lay in between. The CDR3 DNA is TGTGCCAGCAGCTTGGAACTCGGGGGAACATACAATGAGCAGTTCTTC. It is translated as CASSLELGGTYNEQFF.

The chain links TRBV4-1 to TRBJ2-1; D is ambiguous. V gave up 1 base and J gave up 2 bases, with 9 bases separating them. The CDR3 loop spans 15 amino acids. In germline, CDR1 is MGHRA, CDR2 YSYEKL. CDR3 DNA sequence: TGCGCCAGCAGCCAAGTCAGATACACCTACAATGAGCAGTTCTTC. It is translated as CASSQVRYTYNEQFF.

This clonotype was seen a single time. The J gene is TRBJ2-5, the V gene TRBV4-2, with D possibly matching TRBD1 (6 bases). The V gene's germline CDR1 is LGHNA and CDR2 YNFKEQ. This CDR3 region has 15 residues. The V end lost 0 bases, the J end lost 3 bases, and 11 bases lay between the germline ends. CDR3 bases: TGTGCCAGCAGCCAAGAAACAGGGCTCGAAGAGACCCAGTACTTC. This translates into CASSQETGLEETQYF.

The chain carries TRBV5-1 and TRBJ2-3; 14 bases fit TRBD2. With V trimmed by 5 bases and J by 3 bases, 11 bases remained unmatched. The CDR3 is made up of 18 amino acids. The germline V gene encodes CDR1 SGHRS and CDR2 YFSETQ. The CDR3 loop reads CASSKGLAGAMGTDTQYF. CDR3 coding DNA: TGCGCCAGCAGTAAGGGACTAGCGGGGGCGATGGGTACAGATACGCAGTATTTT.

This clonotype came up a few times. The chain combines TRBV2 with TRBJ1-6; D remains unclear. The germline V and J ends were trimmed by 5 bases and 6 bases, with 14 bases remaining between them. Germline loops: CDR1 SNHLY, CDR2 FYNNEI. CDR3 length equals 15 residues. CDR3 sequence reads: CASSPPRMGNSPLHF. CDR3 in DNA: TGTGCCAGCAGTCCCCCGCGGATGGGTAATTCACCCCTCCACTTT.

This clonotype was found many times. The rearrangement joins TRBV7-2 to TRBJ1-4; 8 nucleotides line up with TRBD1. Trimming took 4 bases from V and 2 from J; bases not matched to a gene: 3. The CDR3 covers 15 residues. CDR1 and CDR2 from the germline V gene are SGHTA and FQGNSA. The CDR3: CASSSWTGTNEKLFF. The CDR3 DNA reads TGTGCCAGCAGCTCTTGGACAGGGACTAATGAAAAACTGTTTTTT.

The CDR3 nucleotides are TGCGCCAGCAGCCAAGAAGGTGGACAGGGTCCAGGGGATGAGCAGTTCTTC. Its translation is CASSQEGGQGPGDEQFF. The J gene is TRBJ2-1, the V gene TRBV4-3; 8 bases are a match to TRBD1. V dropped 0 bases and J dropped 8; count of bases not matched to a gene: 12. Per the germline V gene, CDR1 is LGHNA and CDR2 is YSLEER. CDR3 length: 17 amino acids.

This clonotype was seen once. The chain joins TRBV15 to TRBJ1-2; possible D gene TRBD1, 5 bases. V was trimmed by 7 bases and J by 6 bases, leaving 12 bases between them. This CDR3 contains 12 residues. Looked up from germline, CDR1 is LNHNV and CDR2 is YYDKDF (reference sequence). The CDR3 nucleotides read TGTGCCACCAACGGGGACTATAATGGCTACACCTTC. Translation: CATNGDYNGYTF.

Remarks on this clonotype: A much larger clone differs from this one at a single base, so this may be a read error. The chain couples TRBV7-2 to TRBJ2-7, with 11 bases lining up with TRBD1. Germline trimming cut 5 bases from V and 9 bases from J; bases unmatched to any gene: 18. CDR3 size: 17 residues. CDR1 SGHTA and CDR2 FQGNSA come from the germline V gene. The CDR3 here is CASSHTDTGQGVVGQYF. For the CDR3, the DNA is TGTGCCAGCAGCCATACGGACACGGGACAGGGGGTGGTCGGGCAGTACTTC.

The CDR3 here is CASSFHPGQSSYEQYV. CDR3 nucleotides: TGTGCCAGCAGCTTCCATCCGGGACAGTCCTCCTACGAGCAGTACGTC. J is TRBJ2-7 and V is TRBV11-2; TRBD1 aligns across 7 bases. This CDR3 has 16 amino acids. Trimming at V came to 3 bases and at J to 0 bases, leaving 8 bases not matched to a gene. In germline, CDR1 is SGHAT, CDR2 FQNNGV.

The CDR3 sequence: CASSLVAGGGPEQYF. For the CDR3, the DNA is TGCGCCAGCAGCTTGGTCGCCGGGGGGGGGCCGGAGCAGTACTTC. This chain connects TRBV5-1 to TRBJ2-7, with TRBD2 matching 8 bases. This CDR3 has 15 residues. Germline lookup yields CDR1 SGHRS and CDR2 YFSETQ. V trimming: 0 bases; J trimming: 7 bases; junction bases outside the gene matches: 9.

As DNA, the CDR3 is TGTGCCAGCAGCCAAGAGGAGAGGGGACGGGGGGGCAATGAGCAGTTCTTC. Its translation: CASSQEERGRGGNEQFF. This chain links TRBV4-2 with TRBJ2-1; 8 nucleotides agree with TRBD2. The germline CDR1 and CDR2 sequences are LGHNA and YNFKEQ. Trimming removed 0 bases from V and 6 bases from J; junction bases left unmatched: 10. This CDR3 is built from 17 residues.

There are a few counts of this clonotype. The chain is built from TRBV19 and TRBJ1-1; no clear D. The CDR3 is 13 amino acids. V was cut by 4 bases and J by 5 bases, with 11 bases left in between. Germline loops: CDR1 LNHDA, CDR2 SQIVND (reference sequence). CDR3 residues: CASSRIERTEAFF. CDR3 nucleotide sequence: TGTGCCAGTAGTAGGATTGAGCGGACTGAAGCTTTCTTT.

This clonotype was seen once. This chain links TRBV7-2 with TRBJ2-2; 8 nucleotides match TRBD2. The germline gives CDR1 SGHTA, CDR2 FQGNSA. The CDR3 covers 18 residues. V shed 5 bases, J shed 3 bases, and the junction held 14 bases outside the gene matches. CDR3 protein: CASSPGLVGGPDTGELFF. The CDR3 DNA reads as TGTGCCAGCAGCCCGGGACTAGTGGGGGGGCCCGACACCGGGGAGCTGTTTTTT. The whole variable domain, filled in from reference TRBV7-2 and TRBJ2-2, reads GAGVSQSPSNKVTEKGKDVELRCDPISGHTALYWYRQSLGQGLEFLIYFQGNSAPDKSGLPSDRFSAERTGGSVSTLTIQRTQQEDSAVYLCASSPGLVGGPDTGELFFGEGSRLTVL.

This chain connects TRBV15 to TRBJ1-4; possibly TRBD1 for D (5 bases). V lost 5 bases, J lost 0 bases, and 7 bases lay in between. Germline CDR1 LNHNV, CDR2 YYDKDF (reference sequence). The CDR3 contains 14 residues. The CDR3 DNA follows: TGTGCCACCAGCCGAGGGGCAACTAATGAAAAACTGTTTTTT. It yields the protein CATSRGATNEKLFF.

The chain carries TRBV6-2 or TRBV6-3 and TRBJ2-4, with D possibly being TRBD1 (5 bases). The CDR3 has 12 residues. Germline-derived CDR1 and CDR2 are MNHEY and SVGEGT. The germline V and J ends were trimmed by 11 bases and 2 bases, with 10 bases remaining between them. The CDR3: CAARGSKNIQYF. The CDR3 DNA reads as TGTGCCGCAAGGGGTTCCAAAAACATTCAGTACTTC.

This clonotype was detected only a few times. The chain is built from TRBV10-3 and TRBJ1-5, with 10 bases that match TRBD1. There are 14 residues in the CDR3. CDR1 is ENHRY, CDR2 SYGVKD, per germline. V shed 7 bases and J 4 bases; nucleotides not matched to a gene: 4. The CDR3, as DNA: TGTGCCATCAAATTGGACAGGGGGAATCAGCCCCAGCATTTT. Translating it yields CAIKLDRGNQPQHF.

The chain carries TRBV5-1 and TRBJ2-3; D may match TRBD1 or TRBD2 (5 bases each). CDR3 length equals 17 residues. The germline V and J ends were trimmed by 1 base and 4 bases, with 19 bases remaining between them. Germline V lookup: CDR1 SGHRS, CDR2 YFSETQ. Written as DNA, the CDR3 is TGCGCCAGCAGCTTGAGAGGGGCTTACATGGACGCAGATACGCAGTATTTT. Amino acid sequence: CASSLRGAYMDADTQYF. Based on the CDR3 plus reference TRBV5-1 and TRBJ2-3, the full variable domain is KAGVTQTPRYLIKTRGQQVTLSCSPISGHRSVSWYQQTPGQGLQFLFEYFSETQRNKGNFPGRFSGRQFSNSRSEMNVSTLELGDSALYLCASSLRGAYMDADTQYFGPGTRLTVL.

There are many counts of this clonotype. V usage is TRBV7-8 and J usage is TRBJ2-1, with TRBD2 identical over 13 bases. The CDR3 length is 20 residues. V shed 3 bases, J shed 4 bases, and the junction held 15 bases outside the gene matches. CDR1 and CDR2 from the germline V gene are SGHVS and FQNEAQ. As DNA, the CDR3 is TGTGCCAGCAGCTTGGAGGGGGGGGGACTAGCGGGGTCCCAGTACAATGAGCAGTTCTTC. Translating gives CASSLEGGGLAGSQYNEQFF.

This clonotype appeared many times. The chain combines TRBV7-9 with TRBJ1-2, with D possibly matching TRBD1 (5 bases). This CDR3 is 15 amino acids long. In germline, CDR1 is SEHNR, CDR2 FQNEAQ (reference sequence). The V end lost 1 base, the J end lost 4 bases, and 13 bases lay between the germline ends. CDR3 protein: CASSLGGEVRYGYTF. The CDR3 nucleotides are TGTGCCAGCAGCTTAGGGGGCGAAGTACGCTATGGCTACACCTTC.

The V gene is TRBV7-2, the J gene TRBJ2-1, with 7 bases matching TRBD2. The CDR3 is made up of 14 amino acids. Germline CDR1 and CDR2: SGHTA and FQGNSA. The V and J ends lost 8 bases and 2 bases, in that order; junction bases with no gene match: 6. CDR3 nucleotides: TGTGCCAGCTCCAAAGCGGGGACCTACAATGAGCAGTTCTTC. Protein sequence: CASSKAGTYNEQFF.

To note about this clonotype: This may stem from a read error, because a much larger clone lies one nucleotide away. The chain recombines TRBV7-2 with TRBJ1-3; D is undetermined. The CDR3 runs 14 residues. CDR1 and CDR2 (germline): SGHTA, FQGNSA. The chain's CDR3 is CVSSFSNSGNTIYF. Written as DNA, the CDR3 is TGTGTCAGCAGCTTCTCGAACTCTGGAAACACCATATATTTT.

By frequency in the sample, this clonotype is medium-sized. The J gene is TRBJ2-2, the V gene TRBV12-3 or TRBV12-4; D unclear. V lost 5 bases, J lost 7 bases, and 5 bases lay in between. CDR3 length equals 11 residues. The DNA of the CDR3 is TGTGCCAGCAGTCCTTACGGGGAGCTGTTTTTT. It is translated as CASSPYGELFF.

This clonotype turned up a few times. For the CDR3, the DNA is TGTGCCAGCAGCTCTGAATACGAGCAGTACGTC. Encoded protein: CASSSEYEQYV. The chain combines TRBV7-9 with TRBJ2-7; D call uncertain. The germline V gene encodes CDR1 SEHNR and CDR2 FQNEAQ (reference sequence). Trimming cost V 4 bases and J 4 bases, with 5 bases left between them. This CDR3 region has 11 residues.

The chain uses TRBV5-6 and TRBJ1-1; D is perhaps TRBD1 (5 bases). V lost 4 bases and J lost 14, with 15 bases in between. The CDR3 is made up of 11 amino acids. Germline V gene data show CDR1 as SGHDT and CDR2 as YYEEEE. As DNA, the CDR3 is TGTGCCAGCAGCATGCAGGGTATGTGGTTCTTT. The encoded protein is CASSMQGMWFF.

The chain has TRBV28 and TRBJ2-4; D gene ambiguous. Trimming pared 6 bases from V and 0 bases from J, leaving 12 bases between. The CDR3 is made up of 15 amino acids. CDR1 and CDR2 from the germline V gene are MDHEN and SYDVKM. This chain's CDR3 is CASSTHKIAKNIQYF. CDR3 coding DNA: TGTGCCAGCAGCACCCACAAGATAGCCAAAAACATTCAGTACTTC.

There are many counts of this clonotype. The chain couples TRBV7-2 to TRBJ2-7; 7 bases are shared with TRBD2. Germline V gene data show CDR1 as SGHTA and CDR2 as FQGNSA. The CDR3 consists of 14 residues. V lost 0 bases and J lost 2; bases outside the gene matches: 1. This CDR3 reads CASSLAAGTYEQYV. The CDR3 coding sequence is TGTGCCAGCAGCTTAGCAGCGGGAACCTACGAGCAGTACGTC.

In the case of this clonotype: A much larger clone is a single base away; this may be a read error. The rearrangement links TRBV7-4 to TRBJ2-6, with TRBD1 identical over 10 bases. The CDR3 spans 21 residues. Trimming at V came to 5 bases and at J to 0 bases, leaving 16 bases not matched to a gene. Germline V gene data show CDR1 as SGHVT and CDR2 as SQSDAQ. The CDR3 region is CASSPKIGQGEWFSGANVLTF. The CDR3 bases are TGTGCCAGCAGCCCCAAAATAGGACAGGGGGAGTGGTTCTCTGGGGCCAACGTCCTGACTTTC.

Notes on this clonotype: The missing conserved phenylalanine or tryptophan at the end of this CDR3 makes a read error likely. The chain carries TRBV7-2 and TRBJ2-6; no firm D call. The germline gives CDR1 SGHTA, CDR2 FQGNSA. The germline V and J ends were trimmed by 3 bases and 1 base, with 10 bases remaining between them. CDR3 size: 16 residues. The CDR3 region is CASSFNPSSGANVLTL. The CDR3 nucleotides read TGTGCCAGCAGCTTTAATCCATCTTCTGGGGCCAACGTCCTGACTCTC.

This clonotype was detected a few times. The CDR3 here is CASSQRSNTEAFF. The CDR3 bases are TGTGCCAGCAGCCAAAGGTCGAACACTGAAGCTTTCTTT. V is TRBV7-8 and J is TRBJ1-1; D uncertain. V was pared by 5 bases and J by 1 base, with 8 bases between. CDR3 length: 13 amino acids. In germline, CDR1 is SGHVS, CDR2 FQNEAQ.